The 30 T cell receptor beta chains listed next were all sequenced from one sample in a study of CD8+CD57+ T cells in acquired aplastic anemia. The template used for profiling TCR beta VDJ and CDR3 was genomic DNA. TCRdb analysed the reads with MiXCR anew, one entry per CDR3 protein. The sample yields 90,000 to 120,000 distinct CDR3 sequences, about half seen once. The sequenced material came from sorted CD4+, CD8+, or CD8+CD57+ T cells (not recorded which) from PBMCs. The receptor source for this set is a human donor in good health, serving as a control.

The V gene is TRBV9, the J gene TRBJ1-2; D remains unclear. Trimming stripped 3 bases from V and 0 bases from J, with 21 bases between. Germline V gene sequence: CDR1 SGDLS, CDR2 YYNGEE. This CDR3 region has 18 residues. CDR3 amino acids: CASSEHPEGGPANYGYTF. CDR3 in DNA: TGTGCCAGCAGCGAGCACCCAGAGGGAGGGCCGGCTAACTATGGCTACACCTTC. Based on the CDR3 plus reference TRBV9 and TRBJ1-2, the full variable domain is DSGVTQTPKHLITATGQRVTLRCSPRSGDLSVYWYQQSLDQGLQFLIQYYNGEERAKGNILERFSAQQFPDLHSELNLSSLELGDSALYFCASSEHPEGGPANYGYTFGSGTRLTVV.

The chain uses TRBV2 and TRBJ1-5, with D perhaps matching TRBD1 (5 bases). V lost 3 bases and J lost 2, with 11 bases in between. Germline loops: CDR1 SNHLY, CDR2 FYNNEI. The CDR3 contains 15 residues. CDR3 sequence reads: CASSDNGGGNQPQHF. As DNA, the CDR3 is TGTGCCAGCAGTGATAATGGGGGTGGCAATCAGCCCCAGCATTTT.

V and J are TRBV2 and TRBJ1-4, with TRBD1 as a possible D gene (5 bases). CDR1 is SNHLY and CDR2 is FYNNEI in the germline V gene. The CDR3 loop spans 13 amino acids. V was cut by 9 bases and J by 8 bases, with 16 bases left in between. CDR3 nucleotides: TGTGCCAGTTCGACAGCAAAAAAGGAAAAACTGTTTTTT. This sequence encodes CASSTAKKEKLFF.

This clonotype was counted ten times or more. This rearrangement joins TRBV6-1 to TRBJ1-3, with D maybe TRBD1 (6 bases). CDR1 MNHNS and CDR2 SASEGT come from the germline V gene. The CDR3 runs to 13 residues. V lost 6 bases, J lost 3 bases, and 9 bases lay in between. CDR3 nucleotide sequence: TGTGCCAGCAGCCTCAGGGGTGGAAACACCATATATTTT. It codes for CASSLRGGNTIYF.

This chain links TRBV9 with TRBJ2-1; TRBD2 matches at 8 bases. Germline V CDR1 and CDR2: SGDLS, YYNGEE. Unmatched junction bases numbered 7, after V lost 3 bases and J lost 8 bases. The CDR3 has 14 residues. The DNA for the CDR3 is TGTGCCAGCAGCGCGGGACTAGTAATCGATGAGCAGTTCTTC. It translates to CASSAGLVIDEQFF.

This clonotype appeared many times. The chain uses TRBV15 and TRBJ2-3; no definite D call. The V end was cut by 6 bases, the J end by 5 bases, with 9 bases between. CDR3 size: 12 residues. Germline values: CDR1 LNHNV, CDR2 YYDKDF (reference sequence). In DNA, the CDR3 is TGTGCCACCAGTCGTGCCGAAGATACGCAGTATTTT. Translation gives CATSRAEDTQYF. Variable domain in full (rest from reference TRBV15 and TRBJ2-3): DAMVIQNPRYQVTQFGKPVTLSCSQTLNHNVMYWYQQKSSQAPKLLFHYYDKDFNNEADTPDNFQSRRPNTSFCFLDIRSPGLGDTAMYLCATSRAEDTQYFGPGTRLTVL.

V and J are TRBV19 and TRBJ1-5, with TRBD1 matching over 7 bases. The CDR3 length is 14 residues. CDR1 and CDR2 (germline): LNHDA, SQIVND (reference sequence). V lost 5 bases, J lost 3 bases, and 4 bases stayed unmatched. The CDR3 protein is CASSGTAYNQPQHF. The CDR3 DNA sequence: TGTGCCAGTAGTGGGACAGCCTACAATCAGCCCCAGCATTTT.

A word on this clonotype: A junction boundary mismatches the germline segment, possibly from a read error. The chain carries TRBV7-9 and TRBJ1-2; D is ambiguous. The CDR3 has 14 residues. Germline values: CDR1 SEHNR, CDR2 FQNEAQ (reference sequence). CDR3 sequence reads: CASSADSHRGGYTF. CDR3 DNA sequence: TGTGCCAGCAGCGCCGACTCTCATCGGGGTGGCTACACTTTC.

This clonotype was counted many times. This chain uses TRBV27 with TRBJ1-2; D is uncertain. The germline CDR1 and CDR2 sequences are MNHEY and SMNVEV (reference sequence). There are 15 residues in the CDR3. V was trimmed by 0 bases and J by 6 bases, leaving 14 bases between them. CDR3 DNA: TGTGCCAGCAGTTTATCCCTTGACGAAGGAGATGGCTACACCTTC. Its protein is CASSLSLDEGDGYTF.

The J gene is TRBJ2-5, the V gene TRBV9, with D perhaps being TRBD1 or TRBD2 (6 bases each). The CDR3 sequence is 12 residues long. Trimming cost V 4 bases and J 4 bases, with 8 bases left between them. CDR1 is SGDLS, CDR2 YYNGEE, per germline. The CDR3 DNA follows: TGTGCCAGCAGCCCGGGGGCAGAGACCCAGTACTTC. Encoded protein: CASSPGAETQYF.

This clonotype showed up just once. The V and J genes are TRBV4-1 and TRBJ1-2, with D unclear. CDR3 size: 14 residues. V lost 4 bases to trimming and J lost 6 bases, with 15 bases between them. CDR1 MGHRA and CDR2 YSYEKL come from the germline V gene. This CDR3 reads CASSRRTAFDGYTF. As DNA, the CDR3 is TGCGCCAGCAGCCGGAGGACGGCCTTTGATGGCTACACCTTC.

This clonotype was seen a handful of times. A much larger clone is a single base away; this may be a read error. The chain combines TRBV11-2 with TRBJ2-7; TRBD1 is a possible D gene (5 bases). Per the germline V gene, CDR1 is SGHAT and CDR2 is FQNNGV. The CDR3 is made up of 14 amino acids. V was cut by 4 bases and J by 3 bases, with 13 bases left in between. DNA of the CDR3: TGTGCCAGCAGCTCACACCAGGGTGACTACGAGCAGTACTTC. Amino acid sequence: CASSSHQGDYEQYF.

The chain recombines TRBV24-1 with TRBJ2-1, with 8 bases that match TRBD1. With 3 bases clipped from V and 9 bases from J, the junction kept 12 bases outside the gene matches. In germline, CDR1 is KGHDR, CDR2 SFDVKD. The CDR3 length is 16 residues. CDR3 in amino acids: CATSDPPGGARVEQFF. The CDR3 DNA reads TGTGCCACCAGTGATCCTCCAGGGGGCGCGAGGGTTGAGCAGTTCTTC.

Points on this clonotype: A read error may account for a junction end that differs from germline. The rearrangement links TRBV7-8 to TRBJ1-4, with D unresolved. Germline V gene lookup returns CDR1 SGHVS and CDR2 FQNEAQ. The CDR3 sequence is 14 residues long. The CDR3 bases are TGTGCCAGCAGCTTAGCGTCCGGGAATGAAGAACTGTTCTTT. It codes for CASSLASGNEELFF. Drawing the rest from reference TRBV7-8 and TRBJ1-4, the complete variable domain is GAGVSQSPRYKVAKRGQDVALRCDPISGHVSLFWYQQALGQGPEFLTYFQNEAQLDKSGLPSDRFFAERPEGSVSTLKIQRTQQEDSAVYLCASSLASGNEELFFGSGTQLSVL.

The chain carries TRBV2 and TRBJ1-1; D is possibly TRBD1 (6 bases). V was cut by 6 bases and J by 2 bases, with 16 bases left in between. Germline CDR1 reads SNHLY; CDR2 reads FYNNEI. The CDR3 extends over 15 amino acids. The CDR3 here is CASRGQSGVNTEAFF. In nucleotides, the CDR3 is TGTGCCAGCAGAGGACAGTCGGGGGTCAACACTGAAGCTTTCTTT.

This clonotype was seen a handful of times. Since a much larger clone is just one base distant, this may be a read error. The gene calls are TRBV12-5 and TRBJ1-2; the match to TRBD1 covers 11 bases. Germline trimming cut 6 bases from V and 8 bases from J; bases unmatched to any gene: 8. Germline assignment: CDR1 LGHNT and CDR2 FRNRAP. The CDR3 is 14 amino acids. CDR3 sequence (DNA): TGTGCTAGTGGGGGAGGACAGGGGGCCGGCGGCTACACCTTC. This codes for CASGGGQGAGGYTF.

As concerns this clonotype: A much larger clone differs by one base, so this may be a read error. The rearrangement links TRBV24-1 to TRBJ2-3; the D is unclear. Germline CDR1 KGHDR, CDR2 SFDVKD. The CDR3 consists of 13 residues. Written as DNA, the CDR3 is TGTGCCATCAGTGATCCCAATCAGGATACGCAGTATTTT. It translates to CAISDPNQDTQYF.

The rearrangement uses TRBV19 and TRBJ2-3, with 9 bases identical to TRBD2. In germline, CDR1 is LNHDA, CDR2 SQIVND (reference sequence). This CDR3 is built from 13 residues. The J segment lost 4 bases and the V segment lost 9 bases, leaving 5 bases of the junction unmatched. The CDR3 here is CASGGTSPDTQYF. CDR3 sequence (DNA): TGTGCCAGCGGGGGGACTAGCCCAGATACGCAGTATTTT.

At least ten counts were recorded for this clonotype. The rearrangement links TRBV12-3 or TRBV12-4 to TRBJ2-4; D is undetermined. The CDR3 spans 16 residues. The V and J ends lost 0 bases and 0 bases respectively, with 9 bases between them. The CDR3 loop reads CASSLAVLIAKNIQYF. DNA for the CDR3: TGTGCCAGCAGTTTAGCGGTTCTGATAGCCAAAAACATTCAGTACTTC.

J is TRBJ1-1 and V is TRBV10-3; D gene uncertain. V was cut by 10 bases and J by 0 bases, with 9 bases left in between. Germline V gene sequence: CDR1 ENHRY, CDR2 SYGVKD. The CDR3 sequence is 12 residues long. CDR3 sequence reads: CATTSMNTEAFF. The CDR3 nucleotides are TGTGCCACGACAAGCATGAACACTGAAGCTTTCTTT.

The chain combines TRBV10-1 with TRBJ2-7; a weak D match, TRBD1 (6 bases). V lost 2 bases to trimming and J lost 2 bases, with 13 bases between them. Looked up from germline, CDR1 is WNHNN and CDR2 is SYGVQD (reference sequence). This CDR3 region has 15 residues. CDR3 DNA: TGCGCCAGCAGTGAGCCGGGACACTTAACCTACGAGCAGTACTTC. Protein: CASSEPGHLTYEQYF.

This chain uses TRBV15 with TRBJ2-3, with a tentative D call TRBD2 (7 bases). The length of the CDR3 is 15 residues. The ends were cut back, 5 bases at V and 1 base at J, with 13 bases in the middle. Per germline, CDR1 LNHNV and CDR2 YYDKDF (reference sequence). CDR3 nucleotide sequence: TGTGCCACCAGCGCCCGAGGGGGGGGCACAGATACGCAGTATTTT. Protein product: CATSARGGGTDTQYF.

In this sample, this clonotype turned up many times. The chain is built from TRBV20-1 and TRBJ1-4, with 7 bases lining up with TRBD1. This CDR3 spans 13 amino acids. Germline V gives CDR1 DFQATT, CDR2 SNEGSKA (reference sequence). The V gene end was trimmed by 5 bases and the J gene end by 4 bases; junction bases not matched to a gene: 4. The CDR3 loop is CSARDRVNEKLFF. CDR3 DNA sequence: TGCAGTGCTCGGGACAGAGTTAATGAAAAACTGTTTTTT.

Many counts were recorded for this clonotype. V and J are TRBV29-1 and TRBJ2-3, with 9 bases aligning to TRBD1. Per germline, CDR1 SQVTM and CDR2 ANQGSEA. Trimming took 6 bases from V and 1 from J; bases not matched to a gene: 8. The CDR3 contains 15 residues. Here the CDR3 DNA reads TGCAGCGTCGAACTGGGGGACAGGGGCACAGATACGCAGTATTTT. Translated, it gives CSVELGDRGTDTQYF.

This sequence joins TRBV6-1 and TRBJ1-2; D is uncertain. The V end lost 6 bases, the J end lost 0 bases, and 14 bases lay between the germline ends. Germline V CDR1 and CDR2: MNHNS, SASEGT. This CDR3 has 15 amino acids. The DNA for the CDR3 is TGTGCCAGCAGCAGGACTGGGGTGGCTAACTATGGCTACACCTTC. Protein product: CASSRTGVANYGYTF.

This clonotype was detected only a few times. This may be a read error, as it is one base from a much larger clone. The V gene is TRBV5-1, the J gene TRBJ2-7, with D possibly matching TRBD2 (6 bases). The CDR3 extends over 14 amino acids. Germline V gives CDR1 SGHRS, CDR2 YFSETQ. CDR3 amino acids: CASSLSGGSYEQYF. The CDR3 DNA reads TGTGCCAGCAGCTTGTCCGGGGGCTCCTACGAGCAGTACTTC.

The V gene is TRBV12-3 or TRBV12-4, the J gene TRBJ2-1, with unresolved D. Trimming cost V 6 bases and J 10 bases, with 13 bases left between them. The CDR3 spans 12 residues. The CDR3 protein is CASSPFAPEQFF. CDR3 DNA sequence: TGTGCCAGCAGCCCCTTCGCCCCGGAGCAGTTCTTC.

This clonotype was seen once. The chain combines TRBV7-9 with TRBJ1-5, with D unclear. Trimming stripped 3 bases from V and 7 bases from J, with 13 bases between. CDR1 and CDR2 (germline): SEHNR, FQNEAQ (reference sequence). This CDR3 has 14 residues. Here the CDR3 DNA reads TGTGCCAGCAGCTTCCCAGGCGTAGAACAGCCCCAGCATTTT. Translated: CASSFPGVEQPQHF.

This clonotype was detected only a few times. The rearrangement links TRBV12-3 or TRBV12-4 to TRBJ2-2; maybe TRBD2 (7 bases). With 6 bases removed from V and 2 bases from J, the gap between germline ends came to 13 bases. The CDR3 has 15 residues. The CDR3 region is CASSRGGANTGELFF. In nucleotides, the CDR3 is TGTGCCAGCAGCCGCGGGGGCGCAAACACCGGGGAGCTGTTTTTT.

The J gene is TRBJ1-5, the V gene TRBV6-1; TRBD1 might be the D (6 bases). The V and J ends lost 7 bases and 3 bases respectively, with 13 bases between them. There are 14 residues in the CDR3. Germline V gene data show CDR1 as MNHNS and CDR2 as SASEGT. The CDR3 bases are TGTGCCAGCAAAGACAGGAATGACAATCAGCCCCAGCATTTT. Its protein is CASKDRNDNQPQHF.